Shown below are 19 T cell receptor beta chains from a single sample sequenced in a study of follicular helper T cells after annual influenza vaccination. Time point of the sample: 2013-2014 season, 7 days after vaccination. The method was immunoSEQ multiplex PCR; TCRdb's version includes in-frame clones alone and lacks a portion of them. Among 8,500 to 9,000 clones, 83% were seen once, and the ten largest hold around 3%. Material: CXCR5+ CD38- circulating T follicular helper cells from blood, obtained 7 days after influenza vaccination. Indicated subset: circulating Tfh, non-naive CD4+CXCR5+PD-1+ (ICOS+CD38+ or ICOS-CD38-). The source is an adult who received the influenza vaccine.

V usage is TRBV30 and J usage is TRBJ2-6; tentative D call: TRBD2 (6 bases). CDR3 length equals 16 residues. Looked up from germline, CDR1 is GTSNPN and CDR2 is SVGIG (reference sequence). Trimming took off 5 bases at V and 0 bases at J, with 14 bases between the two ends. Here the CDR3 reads CAWVLGLSSGANVLTF. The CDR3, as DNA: TGTGCCTGGGTGCTGGGACTGAGCTCTGGGGCCAACGTCCTGACTTTC. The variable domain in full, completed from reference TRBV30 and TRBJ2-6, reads SQTIHQWPATLVQPVGSPLSLECTVEGTSNPNLYWYRQAAGRGLQLLFYSVGIGQISSEVPQNLSASRPQDRQFILSSKKLLLSDSGFYLCAWVLGLSSGANVLTFGAGSRLTVL.

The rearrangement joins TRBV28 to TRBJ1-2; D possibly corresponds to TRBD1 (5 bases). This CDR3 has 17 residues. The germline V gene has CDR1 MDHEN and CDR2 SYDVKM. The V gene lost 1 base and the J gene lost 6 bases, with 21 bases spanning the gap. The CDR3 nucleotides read TGTGCCAGCAGTTTATTAAGTTTGCCAGGGTTGTCAGATGGCTACACCTTC. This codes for CASSLLSLPGLSDGYTF.

The DNA of the CDR3 is TGTGCCAGCAGCAGGACAGGGGGAAACTCCTACGAGCAGTACTTC. Amino acid sequence: CASSRTGGNSYEQYF. This chain connects TRBV28 to TRBJ2-7; 10 bases align to TRBD1. CDR3 length: 15 residues. V shed 6 bases and J 0 bases; nucleotides not matched to a gene: 5. From germline, CDR1 is MDHEN and CDR2 SYDVKM.

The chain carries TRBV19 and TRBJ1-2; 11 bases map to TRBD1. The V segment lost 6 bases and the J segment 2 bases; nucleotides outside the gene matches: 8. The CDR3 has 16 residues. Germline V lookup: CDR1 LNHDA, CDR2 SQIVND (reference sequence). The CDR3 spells CASRSPGTGGNYGYTF. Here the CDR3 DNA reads TGTGCCAGTAGGAGTCCCGGGACAGGGGGAAACTATGGCTACACCTTC.

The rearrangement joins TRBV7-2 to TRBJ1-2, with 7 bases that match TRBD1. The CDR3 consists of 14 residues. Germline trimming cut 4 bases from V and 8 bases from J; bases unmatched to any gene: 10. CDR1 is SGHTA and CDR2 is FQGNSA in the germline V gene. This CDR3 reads CASSWARQGRGYTF. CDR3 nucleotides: TGTGCCAGCAGCTGGGCCAGACAGGGACGGGGCTACACCTTC.

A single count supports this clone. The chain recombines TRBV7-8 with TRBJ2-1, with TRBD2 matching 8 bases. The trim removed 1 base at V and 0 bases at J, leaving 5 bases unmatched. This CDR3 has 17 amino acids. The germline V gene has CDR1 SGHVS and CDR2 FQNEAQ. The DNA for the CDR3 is TGTGCCAGCAGCTTAGGGGCCGGGGGGGCCTCCTACAATGAGCAGTTCTTC. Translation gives CASSLGAGGASYNEQFF.

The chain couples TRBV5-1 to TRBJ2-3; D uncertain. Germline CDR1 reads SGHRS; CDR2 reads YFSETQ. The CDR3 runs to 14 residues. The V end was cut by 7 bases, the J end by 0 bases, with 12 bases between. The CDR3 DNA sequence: TGCGCCAGCGGCCAGACTGAAAGCACAGATACGCAGTATTTT. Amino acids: CASGQTESTDTQYF.

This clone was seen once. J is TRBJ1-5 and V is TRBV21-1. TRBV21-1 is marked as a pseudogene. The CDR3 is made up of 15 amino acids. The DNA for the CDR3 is TGTGCCAGCAGCAAAGCCCCGGGAGGGAATCAGCCCCAGCATTTT. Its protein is CASSKAPGGNQPQHF.

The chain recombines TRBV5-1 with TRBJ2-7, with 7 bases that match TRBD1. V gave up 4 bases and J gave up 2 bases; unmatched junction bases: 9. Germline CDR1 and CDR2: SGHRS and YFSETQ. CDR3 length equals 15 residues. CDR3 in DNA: TGCGCCAGCAGCCCAAGACAGGGAAACACCTACGAGCAGTACTTC. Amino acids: CASSPRQGNTYEQYF.

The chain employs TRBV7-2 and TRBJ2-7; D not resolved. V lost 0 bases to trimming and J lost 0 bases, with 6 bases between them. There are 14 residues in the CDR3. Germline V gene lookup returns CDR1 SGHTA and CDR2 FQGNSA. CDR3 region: CASSLAAVSYEQYF. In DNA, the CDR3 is TGTGCCAGCAGCTTAGCGGCGGTCTCCTACGAGCAGTACTTC.

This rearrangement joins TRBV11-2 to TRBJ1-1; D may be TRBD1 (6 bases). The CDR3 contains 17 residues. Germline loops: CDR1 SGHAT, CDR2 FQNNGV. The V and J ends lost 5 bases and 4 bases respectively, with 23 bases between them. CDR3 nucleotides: TGTGCCAGCAGCCCTAGTCTAGGGTTGCAGGGGCCCACTGAAGCTTTCTTT. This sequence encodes CASSPSLGLQGPTEAFF.

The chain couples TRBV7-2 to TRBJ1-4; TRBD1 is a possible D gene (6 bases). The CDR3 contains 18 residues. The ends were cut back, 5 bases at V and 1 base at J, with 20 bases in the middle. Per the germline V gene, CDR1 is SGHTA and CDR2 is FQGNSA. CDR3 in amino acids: CASSQNVGGGITNEKLFF. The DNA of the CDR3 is TGTGCCAGCAGCCAAAACGTTGGAGGGGGTATAACTAATGAAAAACTGTTTTTT.

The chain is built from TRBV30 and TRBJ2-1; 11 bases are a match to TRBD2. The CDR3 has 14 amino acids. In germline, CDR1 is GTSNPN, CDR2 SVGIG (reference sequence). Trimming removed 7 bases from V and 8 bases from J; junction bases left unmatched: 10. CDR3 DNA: TGTGCCTCGATTAGCGGGGGGGCCTTTGATGAGCAGTTCTTC. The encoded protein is CASISGGAFDEQFF.

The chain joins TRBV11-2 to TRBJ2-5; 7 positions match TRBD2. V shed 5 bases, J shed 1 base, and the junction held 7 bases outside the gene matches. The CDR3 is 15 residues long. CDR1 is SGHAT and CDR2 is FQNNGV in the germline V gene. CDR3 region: CASSLITSAQETQYF. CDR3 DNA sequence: TGTGCCAGCAGCCTCATAACTAGCGCCCAAGAGACCCAGTACTTC.

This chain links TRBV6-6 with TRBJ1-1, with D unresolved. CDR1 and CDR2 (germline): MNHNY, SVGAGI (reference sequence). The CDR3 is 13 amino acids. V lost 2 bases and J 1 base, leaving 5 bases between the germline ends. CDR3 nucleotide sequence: TGTGCCAGCAGTTACACGAGGAACACTGAAGCTTTCTTT. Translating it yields CASSYTRNTEAFF.

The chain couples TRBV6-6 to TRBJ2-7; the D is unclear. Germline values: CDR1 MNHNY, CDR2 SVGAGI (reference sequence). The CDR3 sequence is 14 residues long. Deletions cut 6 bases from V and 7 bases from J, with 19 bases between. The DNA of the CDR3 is TGTGCCAGCAGCTCTCCCGCCGTTAGATCGGAGCAGTACTTC. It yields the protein CASSSPAVRSEQYF.

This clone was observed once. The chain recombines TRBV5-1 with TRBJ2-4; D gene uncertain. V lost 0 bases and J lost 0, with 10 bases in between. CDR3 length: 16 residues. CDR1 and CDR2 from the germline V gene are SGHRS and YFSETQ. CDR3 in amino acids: CASSLEGNTAKNIQYF. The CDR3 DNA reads TGCGCCAGCAGCTTGGAAGGGAATACAGCCAAAAACATTCAGTACTTC.

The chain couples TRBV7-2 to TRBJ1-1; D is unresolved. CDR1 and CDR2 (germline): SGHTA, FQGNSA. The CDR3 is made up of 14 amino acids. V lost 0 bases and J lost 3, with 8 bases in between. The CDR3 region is CASSLAPGYTEAFF. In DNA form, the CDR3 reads TGTGCCAGCAGCTTAGCACCGGGGTACACTGAAGCTTTCTTT.

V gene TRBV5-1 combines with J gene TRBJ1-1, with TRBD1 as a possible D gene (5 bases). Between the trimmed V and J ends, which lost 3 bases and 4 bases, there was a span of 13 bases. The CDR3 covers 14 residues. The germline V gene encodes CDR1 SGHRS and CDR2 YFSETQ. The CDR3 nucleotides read TGCGCCAGCAGCTCAGTTCAGGGCCGCACTGAAGCTTTCTTT. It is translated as CASSSVQGRTEAFF.